Here is one TCR beta chain with its context. The record originates from a study of blood T cell repertoires in COVID-19. Study context: The United States, Italy and Spain supplied acute and convalescent COVID-19 samples. T cells, B-cell-depleted T cells, or PBMCs supplied cDNA or gDNA.

Trimming cost V 2 bases and J 7 bases, with 12 bases left between them. The germline V gene has CDR1 MNHEY and CDR2 SMNVEV (reference sequence). This CDR3 region has 13 residues. Enrollees, about 18 to 95 years old, lived in about two dozen US areas. Clones were read by immunoSEQ multiplex PCR, and TCRdb kept only the in-frame ones, dropping some. There are a few hundred thousand clones in the sample; approximately 93% occur only once, and about 0.78% lies in the top ten. The chain links TRBV27 to TRBJ2-7, with D maybe TRBD2 (5 bases). The sequenced sample was PBMCs or T cells enriched from blood (not recorded which). This receptor was identified in a woman between 40 and 50 years old who had been exposed to COVID-19. CDR3 residues: CASSLGLLGEQYF. CDR3 DNA: TGTGCCAGCAGTTTAGGACTGCTTGGGGAGCAGTACTTC.